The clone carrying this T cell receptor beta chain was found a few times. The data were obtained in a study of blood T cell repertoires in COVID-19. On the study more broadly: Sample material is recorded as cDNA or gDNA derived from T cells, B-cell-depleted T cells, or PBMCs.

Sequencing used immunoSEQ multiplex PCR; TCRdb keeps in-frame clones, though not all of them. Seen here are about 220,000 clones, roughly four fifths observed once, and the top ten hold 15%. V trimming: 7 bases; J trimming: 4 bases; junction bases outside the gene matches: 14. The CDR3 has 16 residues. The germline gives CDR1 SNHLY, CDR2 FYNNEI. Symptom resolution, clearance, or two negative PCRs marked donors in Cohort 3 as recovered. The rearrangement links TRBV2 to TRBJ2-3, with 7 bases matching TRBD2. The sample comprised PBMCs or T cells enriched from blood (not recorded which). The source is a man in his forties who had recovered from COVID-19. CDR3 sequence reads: CASIVGVRAGADTQYF. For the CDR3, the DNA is TGTGCCAGCATAGTTGGGGTTCGGGCGGGGGCAGATACGCAGTATTTT.